The entry that follows covers one T cell receptor beta chain sequence. The data derive from a study of blood T cell repertoires in COVID-19. Per the original data handling: Reference gene primer amplification yielded estimated nucleated cell counts. Only in-frame clones appear in the TCRdb table, and some are missing; sequencing was by immunoSEQ multiplex PCR. V and J calls and clone size follow that table, whereas D and trimming were derived from the DNA. The sample yields over 45,000 clones, about 80% seen once. Trimming pared 2 bases from V and 0 bases from J, leaving 9 bases between. The CDR3 totals 15 residues. Germline V gene lookup returns CDR1 SGHRS and CDR2 YFSETQ.

This clonotype was obtained from a man aged 45-65 years with active or convalescent COVID-19. Sequencing was performed on peripheral blood. The rearrangement links TRBV5-1 to TRBJ2-1, with D unresolved. This chain's CDR3 is CASSFAVSSYNEQFF. CDR3 sequence (DNA): TGCGCCAGCAGCTTCGCGGTCAGCTCCTACAATGAGCAGTTCTTC.